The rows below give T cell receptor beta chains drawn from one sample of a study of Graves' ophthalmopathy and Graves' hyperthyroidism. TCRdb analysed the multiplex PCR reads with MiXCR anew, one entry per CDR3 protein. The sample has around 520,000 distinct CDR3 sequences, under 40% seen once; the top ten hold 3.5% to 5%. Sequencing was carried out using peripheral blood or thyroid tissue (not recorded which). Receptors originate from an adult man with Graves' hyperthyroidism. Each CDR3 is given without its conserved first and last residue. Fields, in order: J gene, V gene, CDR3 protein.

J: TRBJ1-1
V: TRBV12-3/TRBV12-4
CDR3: ASSVAGANEAF

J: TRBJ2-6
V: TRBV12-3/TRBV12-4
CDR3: ASSLAGANVLT

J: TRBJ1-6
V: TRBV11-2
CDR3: ASTPDRGYNSPLH

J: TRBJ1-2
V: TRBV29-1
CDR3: SVETRAGPTGSNYGYT

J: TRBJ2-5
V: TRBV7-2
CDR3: ASSHGLAEETQY

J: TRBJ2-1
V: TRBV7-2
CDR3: ASSLVSQDNEQF

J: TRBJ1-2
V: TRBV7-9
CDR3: ASSQEALGMGGYT

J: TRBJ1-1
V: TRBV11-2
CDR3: ASSLNGAPNTEAF

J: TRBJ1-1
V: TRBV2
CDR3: ASSLGQDTEAF

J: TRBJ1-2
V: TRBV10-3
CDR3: ASTSQGTDNYGYT

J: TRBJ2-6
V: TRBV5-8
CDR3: ARGDRSWSGANVLT

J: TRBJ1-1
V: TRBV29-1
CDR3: SVDGRGRGAEAF

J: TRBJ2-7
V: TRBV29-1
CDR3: SSQDRLHEQY

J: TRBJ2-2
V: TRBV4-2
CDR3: ASSPLGGVPGELF

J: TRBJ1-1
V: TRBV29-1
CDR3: SFGGGTEAF

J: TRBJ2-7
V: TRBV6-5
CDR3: ASKPIGTNYEQY

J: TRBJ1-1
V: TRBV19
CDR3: ASSAVNTEAF

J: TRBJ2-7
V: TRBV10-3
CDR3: AISDRDYSYEQY

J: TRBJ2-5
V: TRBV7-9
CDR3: ASRRLGAGSQY

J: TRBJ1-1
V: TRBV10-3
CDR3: AIKDIPVGAF

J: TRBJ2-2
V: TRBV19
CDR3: ASSMPSGPNTGELF

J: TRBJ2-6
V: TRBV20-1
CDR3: SADGRRSSGANVLT

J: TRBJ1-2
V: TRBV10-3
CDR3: ASSYWGADGHT

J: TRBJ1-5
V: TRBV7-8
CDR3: ASSLRTDRLNQPQH

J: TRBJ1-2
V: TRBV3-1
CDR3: ASSQRDGSGYT

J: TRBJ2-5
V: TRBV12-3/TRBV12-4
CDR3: ASSPGTDKRETQY

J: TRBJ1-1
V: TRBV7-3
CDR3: ASSPPSRIAEAF

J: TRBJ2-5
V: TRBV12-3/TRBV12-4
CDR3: ASRQRGGGETQY

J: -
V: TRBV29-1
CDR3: SVEDRQARDIQY

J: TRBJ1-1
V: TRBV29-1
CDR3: SVEDRCIGRTENTEAF

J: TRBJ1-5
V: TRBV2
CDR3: ASSFDRLSNQPQH

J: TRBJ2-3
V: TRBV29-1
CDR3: SALAGGPSDTQY

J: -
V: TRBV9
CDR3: ASSVAWGGSYNEQF

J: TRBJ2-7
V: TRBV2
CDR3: ASMGQPGHEQY

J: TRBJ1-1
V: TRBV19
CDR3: ASSGGQRRWTEAF

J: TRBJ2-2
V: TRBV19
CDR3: ASSIRSRAINTGELF

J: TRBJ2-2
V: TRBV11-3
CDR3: ASSGGSNTGELF